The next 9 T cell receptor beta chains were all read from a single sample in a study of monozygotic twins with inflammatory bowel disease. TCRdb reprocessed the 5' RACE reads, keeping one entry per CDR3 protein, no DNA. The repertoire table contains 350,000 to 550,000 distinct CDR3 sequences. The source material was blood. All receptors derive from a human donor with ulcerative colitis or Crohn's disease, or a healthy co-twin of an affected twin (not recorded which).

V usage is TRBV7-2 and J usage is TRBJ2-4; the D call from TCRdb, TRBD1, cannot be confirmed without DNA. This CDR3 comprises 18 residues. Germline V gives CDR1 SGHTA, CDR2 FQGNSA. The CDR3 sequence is CASSLAPDRGLAKNIQYF. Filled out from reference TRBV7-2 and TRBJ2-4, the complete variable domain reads GAGVSQSPSNKVTEKGKDVELRCDPISGHTALYWYRQSLGQGLEFLIYFQGNSAPDKSGLPSDRFSAERTGGSVSTLTIQRTQQEDSAVYLCASSLAPDRGLAKNIQYFGAGTRLSVL.

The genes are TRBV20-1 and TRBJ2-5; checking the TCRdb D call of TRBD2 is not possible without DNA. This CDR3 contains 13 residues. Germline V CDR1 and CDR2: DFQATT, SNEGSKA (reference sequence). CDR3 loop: CSARTRFGETQYF.

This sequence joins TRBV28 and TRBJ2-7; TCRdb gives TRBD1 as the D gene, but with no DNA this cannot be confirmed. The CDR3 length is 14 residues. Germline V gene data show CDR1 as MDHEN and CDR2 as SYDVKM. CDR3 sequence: CASSQSPPKYEQYF.

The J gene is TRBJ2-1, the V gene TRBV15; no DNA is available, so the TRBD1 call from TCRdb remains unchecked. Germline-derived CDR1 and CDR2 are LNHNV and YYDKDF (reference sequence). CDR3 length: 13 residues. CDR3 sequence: CATSRVEGNEQFF.

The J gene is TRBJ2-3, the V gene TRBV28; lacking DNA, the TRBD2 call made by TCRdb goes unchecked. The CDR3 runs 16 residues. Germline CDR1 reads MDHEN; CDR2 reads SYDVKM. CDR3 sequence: CASTPYSGTPTDTQYF.

The CDR3 sequence is CSAETGLGYGYTF. The chain recombines TRBV20-1 with TRBJ1-2. Germline CDR1 and CDR2: DFQATT and SNEGSKA (reference sequence). This CDR3 contains 13 residues.

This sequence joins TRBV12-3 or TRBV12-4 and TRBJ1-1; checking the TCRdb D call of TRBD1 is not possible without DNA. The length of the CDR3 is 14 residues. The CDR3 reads CASSFGGVGTEAFF.

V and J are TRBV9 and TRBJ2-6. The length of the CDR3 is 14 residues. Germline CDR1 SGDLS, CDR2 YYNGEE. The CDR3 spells CASSVNSGANVLTF.

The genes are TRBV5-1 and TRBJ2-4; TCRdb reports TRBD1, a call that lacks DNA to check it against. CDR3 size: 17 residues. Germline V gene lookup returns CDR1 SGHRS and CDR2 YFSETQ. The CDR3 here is CASSLVTGSLAKNIQYF.